This TCR beta chain is drawn from a study of blood T cell repertoires in COVID-19. Profiled with immunoSEQ multiplex PCR; TCRdb holds only in-frame clones, not every one. The profile shows more than 95,000 clones, 80% to 85% of them singletons. Germline CDR1 and CDR2: SGHRS and YFSETQ. The CDR3 has 16 residues. Trimming pared 5 bases from V and 0 bases from J, leaving 14 bases between. V gene TRBV5-1 combines with J gene TRBJ2-2; D ambiguous. The sequence was obtained from a man aged 55 to 70 with acute or convalescent COVID-19. Sequenced material: peripheral blood. In DNA, the CDR3 is TGCGCCAGCAGTGGGCGCTCACTTGCGAACACCGGGGAGCTGTTTTTT. The encoded protein is CASSGRSLANTGELFF.